Listed below are T cell receptor beta chains from one sample, sequenced in a study of shared clonotypes between healthy human individuals. Assay: immunoSEQ multiplex PCR; the TCRdb copy retains only in-frame clones and omits some. The sample has roughly 2.2 million clones; just over 90% are singletons. Material for sequencing was naive CD4+ T cells from PBMCs. These TCRs come from a man aged 18-30 years in good health. Some clones in this sample may be carry-over from other donors' samples. The conserved cysteine and the conserved F or W are not part of the CDR3 here.

v_call,j_call,cdr3_aa
TRBV28,TRBJ2-3,ASRGQGAGTDTQY
TRBV11-2,TRBJ2-7,ASSSTSGRHEQY
TRBV2,TRBJ2-2,ASSEVGVPGELF
TRBV7-3,TRBJ1-1,ASSPSAGRAEAF
TRBV6-5,TRBJ1-1,ASSIQGRTEAF
TRBV19,TRBJ1-5,ASSGDRGYLSQPQH
TRBV7-9,TRBJ1-2,ASSSSDGRQVTNYGYT
TRBV6-1,TRBJ2-2,ASGTRLAGTGELF
TRBV30,TRBJ2-7,AWSVRGLAATEQY
TRBV5-6,TRBJ1-4,ASSFWGSEKLF